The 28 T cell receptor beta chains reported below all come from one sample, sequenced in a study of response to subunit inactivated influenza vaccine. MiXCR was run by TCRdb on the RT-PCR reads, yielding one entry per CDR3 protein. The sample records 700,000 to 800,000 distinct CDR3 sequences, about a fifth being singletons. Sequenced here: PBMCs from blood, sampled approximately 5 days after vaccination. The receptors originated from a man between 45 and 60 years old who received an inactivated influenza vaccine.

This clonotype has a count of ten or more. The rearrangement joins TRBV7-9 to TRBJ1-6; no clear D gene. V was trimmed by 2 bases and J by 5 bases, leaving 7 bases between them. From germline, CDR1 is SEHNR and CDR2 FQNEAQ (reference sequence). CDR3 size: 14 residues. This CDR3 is CASSLMGDNSPLHF. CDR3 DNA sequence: TGTGCCAGCAGCTTAATGGGAGATAATTCACCCCTCCACTTT.

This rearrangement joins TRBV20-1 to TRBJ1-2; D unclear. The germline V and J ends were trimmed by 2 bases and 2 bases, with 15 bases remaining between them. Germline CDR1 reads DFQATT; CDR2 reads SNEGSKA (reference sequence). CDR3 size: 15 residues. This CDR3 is CSARKPPPNNYGYTF. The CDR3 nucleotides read TGCAGTGCTAGAAAACCCCCCCCCAACAACTATGGCTACACCTTC.

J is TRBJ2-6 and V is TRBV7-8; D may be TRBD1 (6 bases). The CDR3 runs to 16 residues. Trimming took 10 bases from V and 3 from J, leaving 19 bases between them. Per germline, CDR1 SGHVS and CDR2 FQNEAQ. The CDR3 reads CATHTDRRYGANVLTF. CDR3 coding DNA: TGTGCCACCCACACGGACAGAAGGTATGGGGCCAACGTCCTGACTTTC.

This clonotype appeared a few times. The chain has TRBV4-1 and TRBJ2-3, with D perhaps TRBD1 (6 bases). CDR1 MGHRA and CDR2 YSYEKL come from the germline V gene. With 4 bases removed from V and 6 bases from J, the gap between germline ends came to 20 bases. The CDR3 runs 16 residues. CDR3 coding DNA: TGCGCCAGCAGCCCGGTCGGGACCCAGGGGTGGGATACGCAGTATTTT. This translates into CASSPVGTQGWDTQYF.

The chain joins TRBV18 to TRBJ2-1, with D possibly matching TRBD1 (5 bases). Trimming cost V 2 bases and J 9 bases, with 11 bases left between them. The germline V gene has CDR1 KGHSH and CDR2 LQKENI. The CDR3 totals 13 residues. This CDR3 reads CASSPKSQGEQFF. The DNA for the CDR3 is TGTGCCAGCTCACCAAAATCCCAGGGTGAGCAGTTCTTC.

DNA for the CDR3: TGTGCCACCAGTGATTTCAGGGGGACTGAGCAGTTCTTC. Protein sequence: CATSDFRGTEQFF. The chain uses TRBV24-1 and TRBJ2-1, with TRBD1 matching 7 bases. Germline CDR1 KGHDR, CDR2 SFDVKD. V shed 1 base, J shed 9 bases, and the junction held 2 bases outside the gene matches. The CDR3 is made up of 13 amino acids.

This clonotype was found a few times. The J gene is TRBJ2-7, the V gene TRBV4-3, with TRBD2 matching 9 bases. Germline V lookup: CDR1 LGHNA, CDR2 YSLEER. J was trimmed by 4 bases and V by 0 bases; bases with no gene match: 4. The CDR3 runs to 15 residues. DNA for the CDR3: TGCGCCAGCAGCCAAGAGGTTAGCGGGAGTTACGAGCAGTACTTC. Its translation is CASSQEVSGSYEQYF.

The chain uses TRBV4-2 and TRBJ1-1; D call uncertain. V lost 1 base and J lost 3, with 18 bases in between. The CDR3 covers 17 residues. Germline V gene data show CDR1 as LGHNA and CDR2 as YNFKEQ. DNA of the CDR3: TGTGCCAGCAGCCAAGGTTCGGTCCCGTACGCCTACACTGAAGCTTTCTTT. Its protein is CASSQGSVPYAYTEAFF.

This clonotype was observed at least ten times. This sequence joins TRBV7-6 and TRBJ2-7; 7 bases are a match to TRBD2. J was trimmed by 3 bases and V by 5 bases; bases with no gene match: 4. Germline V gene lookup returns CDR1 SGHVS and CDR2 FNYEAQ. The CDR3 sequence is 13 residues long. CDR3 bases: TGTGCCAGCAGCCCCCGGGAGGACTACGAGCAGTACTTC. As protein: CASSPREDYEQYF.

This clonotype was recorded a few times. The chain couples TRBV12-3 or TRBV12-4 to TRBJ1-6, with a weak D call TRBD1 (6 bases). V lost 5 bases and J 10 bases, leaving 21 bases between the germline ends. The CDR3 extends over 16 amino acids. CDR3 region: CASSLSGAGIGSPLHF. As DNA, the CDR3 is TGTGCCAGCAGTCTATCGGGGGCAGGGATTGGGTCACCCCTCCACTTT.

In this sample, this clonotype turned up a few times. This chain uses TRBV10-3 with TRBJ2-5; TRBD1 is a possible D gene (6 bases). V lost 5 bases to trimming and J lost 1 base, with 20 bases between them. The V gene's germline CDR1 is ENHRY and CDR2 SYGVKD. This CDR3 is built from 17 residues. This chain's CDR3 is CAISPITGIQRQETQYF. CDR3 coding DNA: TGTGCCATCAGTCCGATTACAGGGATTCAGCGCCAAGAGACCCAGTACTTC.

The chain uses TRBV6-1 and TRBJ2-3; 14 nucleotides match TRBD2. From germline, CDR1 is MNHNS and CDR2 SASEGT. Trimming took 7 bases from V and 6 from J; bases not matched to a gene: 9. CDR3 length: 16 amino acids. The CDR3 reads CASTGGTSGGWDTQYF. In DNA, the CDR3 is TGTGCCAGCACCGGAGGGACTAGCGGGGGTTGGGATACGCAGTATTTT.

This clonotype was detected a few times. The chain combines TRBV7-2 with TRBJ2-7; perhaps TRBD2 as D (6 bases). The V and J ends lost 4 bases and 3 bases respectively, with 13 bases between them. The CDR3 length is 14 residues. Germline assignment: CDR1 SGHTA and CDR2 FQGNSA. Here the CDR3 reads CASSSLGLYYEQYF. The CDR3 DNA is TGTGCCAGCAGCTCACTGGGACTTTACTACGAGCAGTACTTC.

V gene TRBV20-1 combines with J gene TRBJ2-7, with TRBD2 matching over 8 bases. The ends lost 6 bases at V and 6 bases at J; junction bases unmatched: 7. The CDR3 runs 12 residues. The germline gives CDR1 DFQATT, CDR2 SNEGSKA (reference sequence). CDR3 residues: CSAGLVLREQYF. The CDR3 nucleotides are TGCAGTGCGGGACTAGTACTCCGCGAGCAGTACTTC.

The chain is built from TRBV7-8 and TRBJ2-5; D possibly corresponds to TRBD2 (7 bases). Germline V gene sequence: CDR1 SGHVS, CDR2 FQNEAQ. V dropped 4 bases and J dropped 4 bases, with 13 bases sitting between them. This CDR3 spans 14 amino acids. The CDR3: CASSWGGPLETQYF. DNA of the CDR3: TGTGCCAGCAGCTGGGGGGGCCCTTTAGAGACCCAGTACTTC. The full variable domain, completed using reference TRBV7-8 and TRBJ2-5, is GAGVSQSPRYKVAKRGQDVALRCDPISGHVSLFWYQQALGQGPEFLTYFQNEAQLDKSGLPSDRFFAERPEGSVSTLKIQRTQQEDSAVYLCASSWGGPLETQYFGPGTRLLVL.

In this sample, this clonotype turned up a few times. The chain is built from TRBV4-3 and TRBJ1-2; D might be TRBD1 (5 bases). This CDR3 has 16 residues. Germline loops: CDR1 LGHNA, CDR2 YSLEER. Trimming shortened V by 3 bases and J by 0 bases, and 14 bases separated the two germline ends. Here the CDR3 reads CASSQAPQGTNYGYTF. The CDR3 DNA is TGCGCCAGCAGCCAGGCCCCGCAGGGAACTAACTATGGCTACACCTTC.

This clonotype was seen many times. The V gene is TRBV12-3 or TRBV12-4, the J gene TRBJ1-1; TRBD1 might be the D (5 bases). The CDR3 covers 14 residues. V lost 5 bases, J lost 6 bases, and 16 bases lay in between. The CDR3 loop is CASSPRTGSSEAFF. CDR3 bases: TGTGCCAGCAGTCCACGCACAGGTAGCTCTGAAGCTTTCTTT.

DNA of the CDR3: TGTGCCAGCAGCCTCACCGCCCTAACTAGCGGGGGAGAGACCCAGTACTTC. Encoded protein: CASSLTALTSGGETQYF. The chain employs TRBV13 and TRBJ2-5; 11 nucleotides match TRBD2. CDR1 is PRHDT, CDR2 FYEKMQ, per germline (reference sequence). Trimming took 5 bases from V and 4 from J; bases not matched to a gene: 12. There are 17 residues in the CDR3.

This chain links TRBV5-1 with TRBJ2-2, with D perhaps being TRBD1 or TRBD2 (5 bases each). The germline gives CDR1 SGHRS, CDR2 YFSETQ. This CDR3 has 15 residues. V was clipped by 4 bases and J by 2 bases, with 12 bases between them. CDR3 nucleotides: TGCGCCAGCAGCCCGGGACCGACTAACACCGGGGAGCTGTTTTTT. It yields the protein CASSPGPTNTGELFF.

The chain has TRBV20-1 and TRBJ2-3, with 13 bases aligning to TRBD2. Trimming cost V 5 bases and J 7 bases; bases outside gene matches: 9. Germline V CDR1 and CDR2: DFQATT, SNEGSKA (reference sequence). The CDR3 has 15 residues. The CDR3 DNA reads TGCAGTGCTCAATGGACTAGCGGGGGTGTAAATACGCAGTATTTT. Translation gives CSAQWTSGGVNTQYF.

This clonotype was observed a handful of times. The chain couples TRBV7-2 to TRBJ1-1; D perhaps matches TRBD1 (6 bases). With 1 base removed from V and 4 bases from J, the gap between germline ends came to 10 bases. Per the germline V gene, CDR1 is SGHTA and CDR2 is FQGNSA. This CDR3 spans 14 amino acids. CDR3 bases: TGTGCCAGCAGCTTAGAAAGGGGGAGCACTGAAGCTTTCTTT. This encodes CASSLERGSTEAFF. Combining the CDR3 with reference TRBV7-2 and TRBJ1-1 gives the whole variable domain GAGVSQSPSNKVTEKGKDVELRCDPISGHTALYWYRQSLGQGLEFLIYFQGNSAPDKSGLPSDRFSAERTGGSVSTLTIQRTQQEDSAVYLCASSLERGSTEAFFGQGTRLTVV.

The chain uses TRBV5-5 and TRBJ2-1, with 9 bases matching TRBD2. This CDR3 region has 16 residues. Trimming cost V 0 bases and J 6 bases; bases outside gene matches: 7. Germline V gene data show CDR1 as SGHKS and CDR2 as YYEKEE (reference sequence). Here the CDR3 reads CASSLVAGGPSNEQFF. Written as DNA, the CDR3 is TGTGCCAGCAGCTTGGTGGCGGGAGGGCCGTCCAATGAGCAGTTCTTC.

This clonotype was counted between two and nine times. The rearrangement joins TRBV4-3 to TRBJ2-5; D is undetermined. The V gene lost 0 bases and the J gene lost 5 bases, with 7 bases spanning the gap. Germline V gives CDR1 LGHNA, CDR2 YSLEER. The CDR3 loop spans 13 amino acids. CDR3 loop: CASSQDVWETQYF. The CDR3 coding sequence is TGCGCCAGCAGCCAAGATGTGTGGGAGACCCAGTACTTC.

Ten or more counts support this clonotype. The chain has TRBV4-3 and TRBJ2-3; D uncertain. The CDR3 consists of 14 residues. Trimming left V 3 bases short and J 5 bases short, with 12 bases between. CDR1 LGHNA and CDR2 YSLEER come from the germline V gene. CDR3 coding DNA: TGCGCCAGCAGCCATCAGAATTCCATAGATACGCAGTATTTT. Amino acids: CASSHQNSIDTQYF.

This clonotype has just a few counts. CDR3 in DNA: TGTGCCAGCGGGGACAGGGGCGTTCTTTACGAGCAGTACTTC. Translated, it gives CASGDRGVLYEQYF. The rearrangement uses TRBV2 and TRBJ2-7; the match to TRBD1 covers 10 bases. CDR3 size: 14 residues. After removal of 8 bases from V and 4 bases from J, the junction contained 8 bases not matched to a gene. Germline lookup yields CDR1 SNHLY and CDR2 FYNNEI.

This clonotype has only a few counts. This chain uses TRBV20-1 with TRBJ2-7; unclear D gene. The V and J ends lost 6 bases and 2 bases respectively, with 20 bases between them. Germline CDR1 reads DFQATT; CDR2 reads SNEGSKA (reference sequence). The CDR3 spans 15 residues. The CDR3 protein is CSASRGPKKPYEQYF. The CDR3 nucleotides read TGCAGTGCCTCGAGAGGACCGAAAAAACCCTACGAGCAGTACTTC.

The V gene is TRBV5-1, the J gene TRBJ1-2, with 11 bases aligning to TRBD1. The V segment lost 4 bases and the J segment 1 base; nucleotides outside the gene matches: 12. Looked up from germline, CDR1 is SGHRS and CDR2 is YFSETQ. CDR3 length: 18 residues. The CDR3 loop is CASSREVGQGVYNYGYTF. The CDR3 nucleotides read TGCGCCAGCAGCCGGGAAGTGGGACAGGGGGTGTATAACTATGGCTACACCTTC. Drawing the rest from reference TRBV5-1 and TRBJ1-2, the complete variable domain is KAGVTQTPRYLIKTRGQQVTLSCSPISGHRSVSWYQQTPGQGLQFLFEYFSETQRNKGNFPGRFSGRQFSNSRSEMNVSTLELGDSALYLCASSREVGQGVYNYGYTFGSGTRLTVV.

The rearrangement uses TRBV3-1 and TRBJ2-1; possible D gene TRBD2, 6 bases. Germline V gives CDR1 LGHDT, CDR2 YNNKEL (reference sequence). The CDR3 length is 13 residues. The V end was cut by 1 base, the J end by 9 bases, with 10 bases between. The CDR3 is CASSQGLRGEQFF. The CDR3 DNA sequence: TGTGCCAGCAGCCAAGGCTTGCGGGGTGAGCAGTTCTTC.